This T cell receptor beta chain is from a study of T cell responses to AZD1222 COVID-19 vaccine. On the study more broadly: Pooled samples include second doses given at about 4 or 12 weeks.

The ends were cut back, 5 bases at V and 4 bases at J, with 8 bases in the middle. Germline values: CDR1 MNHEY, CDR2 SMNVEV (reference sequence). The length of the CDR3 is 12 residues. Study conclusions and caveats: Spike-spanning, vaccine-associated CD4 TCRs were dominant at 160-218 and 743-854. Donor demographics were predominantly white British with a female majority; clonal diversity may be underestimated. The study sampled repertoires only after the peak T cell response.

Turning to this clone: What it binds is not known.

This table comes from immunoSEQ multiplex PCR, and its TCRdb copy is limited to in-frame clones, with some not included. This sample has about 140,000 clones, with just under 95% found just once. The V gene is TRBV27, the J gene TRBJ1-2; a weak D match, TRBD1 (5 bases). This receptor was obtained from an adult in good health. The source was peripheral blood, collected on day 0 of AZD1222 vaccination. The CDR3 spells CASSPDSYGYTF. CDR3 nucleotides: TGTGCCAGCAGTCCTGACAGCTATGGCTACACCTTC.